This T cell receptor beta chain was identified in a study of glioma-infiltrating T cells after dendritic cell vaccination. General observations from the study: Only a small number of patients had complete blood and tumor samples. Longer survival after dendritic cell vaccination followed higher pretreatment TIL content.

As regards this clone: Its antigen is undetermined.

Per germline, CDR1 SNHLY and CDR2 FYNNEI. This CDR3 region has 13 residues. V dropped 6 bases and J dropped 3; count of bases not matched to a gene: 4. Primers: 60 V beta forward and 13 J beta reverse. The protocol was immunoSEQ multiplex PCR, while the TCRdb copy is restricted to in-frame clones and leaves out a portion. Among under 130,000 clones listed, 81% were seen once. The rearrangement joins TRBV2 to TRBJ1-1; 7 bases map to TRBD1. Specimen: blood, collected before dendritic cell vaccination. This sequence was found in a human donor with glioblastoma. The CDR3 spells CASSRQGYTEAFF. CDR3 DNA: TGTGCCAGCAGCAGACAGGGCTACACTGAAGCTTTCTTT. Drawing the rest from reference TRBV2 and TRBJ1-1, the complete variable domain is EPEVTQTPSHQVTQMGQEVILRCVPISNHLYFYWYRQILGQKVEFLVSFYNNEISEKSEIFDDQFSVERPDGSNFTLKIRSTKLEDSAMYFCASSRQGYTEAFFGQGTRLTVV.